The 28 T cell receptor beta chains presented below share a single source sample, sequenced in a study of T-cell reconstitution after alpha-beta-depleted transplantation in children. During its preparation, the TCRbeta library received unique molecular identifiers. TCRdb analysed the PCR reads with MiXCR anew, one entry per CDR3 protein. The sample yields approximately 1,000,000 distinct CDR3 sequences, 25% to 35% seen once. The material sequenced was PBMCs, mostly from graft donor cells, taken 360 days after TCRalphabeta/CD19-depleted stem cell transplant. Source of these receptors: a boy younger than two who had a stem cell transplant for SCID, so the T cells may come from the graft donor.

The chain links TRBV5-4 to TRBJ1-4; no clear D gene. Trimming removed 3 bases at V and 4 bases at J, with 13 bases between. CDR3 length: 15 residues. The germline CDR1 and CDR2 sequences are SGHNT and YYREEE (reference sequence). This CDR3 is CASSSNEDHNEKLFF. DNA for the CDR3: TGTGCCAGCAGCTCGAATGAAGACCATAATGAAAAACTGTTTTTT. Together with reference TRBV5-4 and TRBJ1-4, the CDR3 gives the full variable domain: ETGVTQSPTHLIKTRGQQVTLRCSSQSGHNTVSWYQQALGQGPQFIFQYYREEENGRGNFPPRFSGLQFPNYSSELNVNALELDDSALYLCASSSNEDHNEKLFFGSGTQLSVL.

This clonotype was observed a few times. This rearrangement joins TRBV28 to TRBJ1-5, with D hard to call. Per germline, CDR1 MDHEN and CDR2 SYDVKM. Trimming removed 2 bases at V and 2 bases at J, with 4 bases between. The length of the CDR3 is 13 residues. The CDR3 DNA reads as TGTGCCAGCAGTTTAAGTCGCAATCAGCCCCAGCATTTT. Translated, it gives CASSLSRNQPQHF.

The V call is TRBV25-1, the J call TRBJ2-3; D remains unclear. In germline, CDR1 is MGHDK, CDR2 SYGVNS. Trimming left V 4 bases short and J 1 base short, with 6 bases between. CDR3 length equals 13 residues. CDR3 sequence reads: CASSAWGTDTQYF. For the CDR3, the DNA is TGTGCCAGCAGTGCCTGGGGCACAGATACGCAGTATTTT. The full variable domain, in which reference TRBV25-1 and TRBJ2-3 provide the parts outside the CDR3, is EADIYQTPRYLVIGTGKKITLECSQTMGHDKMYWYQQDPGMELHLIHYSYGVNSTEKGDLSSESTVSRIRTEHFPLTLESARPSHTSQYLCASSAWGTDTQYFGPGTRLTVL.

The table lists this clonotype with a few counts. This rearrangement joins TRBV4-2 to TRBJ2-7; perhaps TRBD1 as D (6 bases). The CDR3 is made up of 11 amino acids. V dropped 8 bases and J dropped 3 bases, with 8 bases sitting between them. Germline V gene sequence: CDR1 LGHNA, CDR2 YNFKEQ. CDR3 protein: CASQGSYEQYF. CDR3 sequence (DNA): TGTGCCAGCCAGGGGAGCTACGAGCAGTACTTC.

A word on this clonotype: The junction departs from germline at one end; a sequencing error may be responsible. The chain combines TRBV5-1 with TRBJ2-7; 14 bases fit TRBD2. The CDR3 is 14 amino acids. Per germline, CDR1 SGHRS and CDR2 YFSETQ. The CDR3 sequence: CASSLTTSGGAGNF. The CDR3, as DNA: TGCGCCAGCAGCTTGACGACTAGCGGGGGGGCTGGGAACTTC.

This chain uses TRBV12-3 or TRBV12-4 with TRBJ2-5; 11 bases align to TRBD2. V was clipped by 6 bases and J by 5 bases; unmatched bases: 5. The CDR3 runs to 14 residues. CDR3 bases: TGTGCCAGCAGACTAGCGGGGGCGGGGGAGACCCAGTACTTC. Amino acid sequence: CASRLAGAGETQYF.

This clonotype appeared a few times. The J gene is TRBJ1-4, the V gene TRBV29-1, with a possible D match to TRBD1 (5 bases). There are 14 residues in the CDR3. Germline V gene data show CDR1 as SQVTM and CDR2 as ANQGSEA. V lost 7 bases and J lost 8, with 20 bases in between. The CDR3 DNA is TGCAGCGCCAGACCTGGGACGGGTGGGGAAAAACTGTTTTTT. Its translation is CSARPGTGGEKLFF. The full variable domain, rest sourced from reference TRBV29-1 and TRBJ1-4, is SAVISQKPSRDICQRGTSLTIQCQVDSQVTMMFWYRQQPGQSLTLIATANQGSEATYESGFVIDKFPISRPNLTFSTLTVSNMSPEDSSIYLCSARPGTGGEKLFFGSGTQLSVL.

V usage is TRBV7-3 and J usage is TRBJ1-1; 10 bases match TRBD1. With 2 bases clipped from V and 7 bases from J, the junction kept 4 bases outside the gene matches. The CDR3 extends over 14 amino acids. CDR1 SGHTA and CDR2 FQGTGA come from the germline V gene. CDR3 sequence reads: CASSLSGQGGEAFF. The DNA of the CDR3 is TGTGCCAGCAGCTTATCCGGACAGGGGGGTGAAGCTTTCTTT.

The chain uses TRBV10-1 and TRBJ1-6, with D unresolved. Germline V gene sequence: CDR1 WNHNN, CDR2 SYGVQD (reference sequence). The CDR3 sequence is 16 residues long. V gave up 1 base and J gave up 10 bases, with 17 bases separating them. As DNA, the CDR3 is TGCGCCAGCAGTGAGTGGAGGGAACCCATAGGATCACCCCTCCACTTT. This encodes CASSEWREPIGSPLHF.

The table lists this clonotype with a few counts. The CDR3 is CASSPFWGATYNEQFF. Written as DNA, the CDR3 is TGCGCCAGCAGCCCCTTCTGGGGGGCCACCTACAATGAGCAGTTCTTC. The chain uses TRBV5-1 and TRBJ2-1, with D possibly being TRBD1 or TRBD2 (6 bases each). The CDR3 covers 16 residues. V was cut by 4 bases and J by 2 bases, with 16 bases left in between. Per germline, CDR1 SGHRS and CDR2 YFSETQ.

Only a few counts were recorded for this clonotype. The chain recombines TRBV4-1 with TRBJ2-7; D is ambiguous. Trimming shortened V by 4 bases and J by 2 bases, and 9 bases separated the two germline ends. The germline gives CDR1 MGHRA, CDR2 YSYEKL. The CDR3 totals 13 residues. CDR3 DNA sequence: TGCGCCAGCAGCCGAACTCTAGCCTACGAGCAGTACTTC. Translation: CASSRTLAYEQYF.

This clonotype appeared a few times. The rearrangement uses TRBV6-5 and TRBJ2-7, with TRBD1 identical over 11 bases. Germline loops: CDR1 MNHEY, CDR2 SVGAGI. Trimming took 2 bases from V and 3 from J; bases not matched to a gene: 15. CDR3 length: 19 amino acids. This CDR3 is CASSYGPGTGGVFNYEQYF. DNA for the CDR3: TGTGCCAGCAGTTACGGACCCGGGACAGGGGGAGTTTTTAACTACGAGCAGTACTTC.

The rearrangement joins TRBV12-3 or TRBV12-4 to TRBJ1-4; D is possibly TRBD1 (6 bases). The CDR3 covers 13 residues. V lost 6 bases and J 8 bases, leaving 13 bases between the germline ends. The CDR3 sequence: CASRVDRKEKLFF. CDR3 nucleotide sequence: TGTGCCAGCAGAGTCGACAGGAAGGAAAAACTGTTTTTT.

The V and J genes are TRBV12-3 or TRBV12-4 and TRBJ2-7, with D unclear. The CDR3 has 12 residues. The V end lost 3 bases, the J end lost 4 bases, and 7 bases lay between the germline ends. In DNA, the CDR3 is TGTGCCAGCAGTTTCCCTTATTACGAGCAGTACTTC. Protein: CASSFPYYEQYF.

This clonotype has only a few counts. The chain has TRBV7-2 and TRBJ2-1, with 13 nucleotides matching TRBD2. The CDR3 runs to 15 residues. Germline V gene sequence: CDR1 SGHTA, CDR2 FQGNSA. V lost 6 bases to trimming and J lost 4 bases; unmatched junction nucleotides: 3. DNA of the CDR3: TGTGCCAGCAGACGGACTAGCGGGGGTTACAATGAGCAGTTCTTC. It codes for CASRRTSGGYNEQFF. Drawing the rest from reference TRBV7-2 and TRBJ2-1, the complete variable domain is GAGVSQSPSNKVTEKGKDVELRCDPISGHTALYWYRQSLGQGLEFLIYFQGNSAPDKSGLPSDRFSAERTGGSVSTLTIQRTQQEDSAVYLCASRRTSGGYNEQFFGPGTRLTVL.

This clonotype has at least ten counts. The V call is TRBV28, the J call TRBJ1-5; D is unresolved. The CDR3 contains 15 residues. V was cut by 5 bases and J by 2 bases, with 13 bases left in between. Germline lookup yields CDR1 MDHEN and CDR2 SYDVKM. Written as DNA, the CDR3 is TGTGCCAGCAGTGCCACGGGGATAGGCAATCAGCCCCAGCATTTT. Protein sequence: CASSATGIGNQPQHF.

In its sample, this clonotype was seen a few times. The chain is built from TRBV29-1 and TRBJ2-4, with D perhaps assigned TRBD1 or TRBD2 (5 bases each). The CDR3 loop spans 15 amino acids. Germline-derived CDR1 and CDR2 are SQVTM and ANQGSEA. Trimming removed 4 bases at V and 7 bases at J, with 20 bases between. The CDR3 is CSVGNFYGGRNIQYF. The CDR3 DNA follows: TGCAGCGTTGGTAACTTTTATGGGGGACGGAACATTCAGTACTTC.

There are a few counts of this clonotype. V and J are TRBV29-1 and TRBJ2-2; D might be TRBD1 or TRBD2, each matching 5 bases. From germline, CDR1 is SQVTM and CDR2 ANQGSEA. V was trimmed by 7 bases and J by 5 bases, leaving 23 bases between them. CDR3 length: 16 amino acids. The CDR3 protein is CSAEGESGTQTGELFF. As DNA, the CDR3 is TGCAGCGCCGAGGGCGAATCCGGGACGCAGACCGGGGAGCTGTTTTTT.

In this sample, this clonotype turned up a few times. This chain joins TRBV10-3 and TRBJ2-3; D not certain. The germline CDR1 and CDR2 sequences are ENHRY and SYGVKD. Trimming shortened V by 0 bases and J by 4 bases, and 11 bases separated the two germline ends. This CDR3 contains 15 residues. The chain's CDR3 is CAISESNAAPDTQYF. The CDR3 DNA follows: TGTGCCATCAGTGAGTCTAACGCCGCTCCAGATACGCAGTATTTT.

In this sample, this clonotype turned up a few times. The chain is built from TRBV24-1 and TRBJ2-2; 8 nucleotides agree with TRBD1. The CDR3 spans 17 residues. Germline CDR1 KGHDR, CDR2 SFDVKD. V shed 4 bases and J 6 bases; nucleotides not matched to a gene: 12. The CDR3 coding sequence is TGTGCCACCAGTGACCCTGGACAGGGAAGCTACTCCGGGGAGCTGTTTTTT. Translation gives CATSDPGQGSYSGELFF.

This clonotype was seen more than once but under ten times. CDR3 amino acids: CASSQGLTGSNTEAFF. CDR3 bases: TGCGCCAGCAGCCAAGGACTGACAGGGTCTAACACTGAAGCTTTCTTT. The rearrangement uses TRBV4-1 and TRBJ1-1, with TRBD1 identical over 7 bases. Germline V gene data show CDR1 as MGHRA and CDR2 as YSYEKL. J gave up 2 bases and V 1 base, and 7 bases lay outside the gene matches. The CDR3 runs to 16 residues.

The V call is TRBV5-1, the J call TRBJ1-4; perhaps TRBD1 as D (6 bases). The V end lost 1 base, the J end lost 6 bases, and 13 bases lay between the germline ends. Germline V gene sequence: CDR1 SGHRS, CDR2 YFSETQ. CDR3 length: 15 residues. The chain's CDR3 is CASSLRTGRDEKLFF. The CDR3 nucleotides are TGCGCCAGCAGCTTGAGAACAGGGCGGGATGAAAAACTGTTTTTT.

This clonotype was seen a few times. This rearrangement joins TRBV5-1 to TRBJ1-2; 7 bases agree with TRBD1. V lost 7 bases to trimming and J lost 3 bases; unmatched junction nucleotides: 3. Germline CDR1 SGHRS, CDR2 YFSETQ. CDR3 size: 12 residues. The CDR3 sequence: CASGTDDYGYTF. The CDR3, as DNA: TGCGCCAGCGGGACAGACGACTATGGCTACACCTTC.

The chain links TRBV13 to TRBJ2-7, with unresolved D. Germline lookup yields CDR1 PRHDT and CDR2 FYEKMQ (reference sequence). The CDR3 totals 15 residues. With 2 bases removed from V and 9 bases from J, the gap between germline ends came to 20 bases. The CDR3 is CASSLNGPEQLRQYF. The CDR3, as DNA: TGTGCCAGCAGCTTAAACGGACCGGAACAGCTACGGCAGTACTTC.

In its sample, this clonotype was seen many times. The chain carries TRBV4-2 and TRBJ2-3; 12 positions match TRBD2. After removal of 4 bases from V and 3 bases from J, the junction contained 8 bases not matched to a gene. Germline V gene sequence: CDR1 LGHNA, CDR2 YNFKEQ. The CDR3 runs to 17 residues. The CDR3 here is CASSPNPGLAGTDTQYF. CDR3 coding DNA: TGTGCCAGCAGCCCCAACCCCGGACTAGCGGGGACAGATACGCAGTATTTT.

The chain carries TRBV18 and TRBJ1-3, with D uncertain. Germline V CDR1 and CDR2: KGHSH, LQKENI. The CDR3 consists of 15 residues. Trimming took 3 bases from V and 4 from J, leaving 13 bases between them. The CDR3 is CASSPGGSAGNTIYF. In nucleotides, the CDR3 is TGTGCCAGCTCACCGGGAGGGTCTGCCGGAAACACCATATATTTT.

This clonotype was observed a handful of times. The chain is built from TRBV5-5 and TRBJ2-3; 9 bases are a match to TRBD2. There are 13 residues in the CDR3. The trim removed 7 bases at V and 2 bases at J, leaving 2 bases unmatched. CDR1 and CDR2 (germline): SGHKS, YYEKEE (reference sequence). Here the CDR3 DNA reads TGTGCCAGCCTAGCGGGGAACACAGATACGCAGTATTTT. Its protein product is CASLAGNTDTQYF.

The chain combines TRBV5-1 with TRBJ2-1; 9 bases are a match to TRBD1. The ends lost 6 bases at V and 8 bases at J; junction bases unmatched: 9. CDR1 is SGHRS, CDR2 YFSETQ, per germline. This CDR3 contains 14 residues. The CDR3, as DNA: TGCGCCAGCAACGGGGACAGGGAGTCGGATGAGCAGTTCTTC. Translated: CASNGDRESDEQFF.